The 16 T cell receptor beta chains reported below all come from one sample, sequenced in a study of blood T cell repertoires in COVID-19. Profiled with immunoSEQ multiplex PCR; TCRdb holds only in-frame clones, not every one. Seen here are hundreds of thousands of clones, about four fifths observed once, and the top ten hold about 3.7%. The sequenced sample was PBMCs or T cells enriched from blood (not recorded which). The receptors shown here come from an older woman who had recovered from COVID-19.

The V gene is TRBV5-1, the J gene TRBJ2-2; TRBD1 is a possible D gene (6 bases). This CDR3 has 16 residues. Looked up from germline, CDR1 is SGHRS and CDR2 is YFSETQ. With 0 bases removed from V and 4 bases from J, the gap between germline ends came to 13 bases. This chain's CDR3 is CASSLVPGAGTGELFF. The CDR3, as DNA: TGCGCCAGCAGCTTGGTTCCAGGGGCTGGCACCGGGGAGCTGTTTTTT.

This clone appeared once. The CDR3 protein is CASSYGTSGAYNEQFF. The CDR3 DNA sequence: TGTGCCAGCAGTTACGGGACTAGCGGGGCCTACAATGAGCAGTTCTTC. The chain couples TRBV6-5 to TRBJ2-1, with TRBD2 matching 13 bases. The ends lost 2 bases at V and 2 bases at J; junction bases unmatched: 0. The CDR3 runs to 16 residues. Germline lookup yields CDR1 MNHEY and CDR2 SVGAGI.

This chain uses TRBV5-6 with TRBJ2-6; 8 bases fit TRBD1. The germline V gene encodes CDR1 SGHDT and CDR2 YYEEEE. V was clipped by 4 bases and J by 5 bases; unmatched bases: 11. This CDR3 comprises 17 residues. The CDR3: CASSAGQGPSRANVLTF. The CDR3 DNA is TGTGCCAGCAGCGCCGGACAGGGCCCGTCTCGGGCCAACGTCCTGACTTTC.

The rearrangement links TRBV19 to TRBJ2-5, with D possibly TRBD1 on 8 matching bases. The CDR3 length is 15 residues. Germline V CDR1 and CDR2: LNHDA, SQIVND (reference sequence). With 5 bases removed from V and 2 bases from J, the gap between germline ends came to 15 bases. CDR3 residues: CASSDGQGGQETQYF. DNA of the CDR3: TGTGCCAGTAGTGACGGACAGGGAGGGCAAGAGACCCAGTACTTC.

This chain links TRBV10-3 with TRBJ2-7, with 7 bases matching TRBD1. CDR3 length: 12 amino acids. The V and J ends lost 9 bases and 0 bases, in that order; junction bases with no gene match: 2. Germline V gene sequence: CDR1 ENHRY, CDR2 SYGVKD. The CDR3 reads CAIGTVSYEQYF. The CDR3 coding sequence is TGTGCCATTGGGACAGTCTCCTACGAGCAGTACTTC.

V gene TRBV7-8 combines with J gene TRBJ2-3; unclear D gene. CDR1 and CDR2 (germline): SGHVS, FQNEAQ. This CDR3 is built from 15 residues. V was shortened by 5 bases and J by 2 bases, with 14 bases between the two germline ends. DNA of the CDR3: TGTGCCAGCAGCCGGACCCTCCTAGTCACAGATACGCAGTATTTT. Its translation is CASSRTLLVTDTQYF.

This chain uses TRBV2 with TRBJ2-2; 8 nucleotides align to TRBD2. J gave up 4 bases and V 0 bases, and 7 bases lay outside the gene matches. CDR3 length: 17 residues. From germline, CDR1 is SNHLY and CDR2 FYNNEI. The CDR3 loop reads CASSEALAGLLTGELFF. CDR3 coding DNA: TGTGCCAGCAGTGAAGCGTTAGCGGGGCTTCTCACCGGGGAGCTGTTTTTT. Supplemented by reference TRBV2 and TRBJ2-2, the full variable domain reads EPEVTQTPSHQVTQMGQEVILRCVPISNHLYFYWYRQILGQKVEFLVSFYNNEISEKSEIFDDQFSVERPDGSNFTLKIRSTKLEDSAMYFCASSEALAGLLTGELFFGEGSRLTVL.

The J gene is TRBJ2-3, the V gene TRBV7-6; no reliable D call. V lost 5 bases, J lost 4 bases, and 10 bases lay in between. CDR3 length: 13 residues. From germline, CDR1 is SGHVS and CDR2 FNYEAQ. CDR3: CASSLQYPDTQYF. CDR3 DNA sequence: TGTGCCAGCAGCCTACAGTATCCAGATACGCAGTATTTT.

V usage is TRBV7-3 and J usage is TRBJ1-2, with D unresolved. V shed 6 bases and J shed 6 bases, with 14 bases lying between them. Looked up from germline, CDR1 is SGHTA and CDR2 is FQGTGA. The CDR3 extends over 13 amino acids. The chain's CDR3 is CASSVSAGDGYTF. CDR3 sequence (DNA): TGTGCCAGCAGTGTTTCCGCCGGGGATGGCTACACCTTC.

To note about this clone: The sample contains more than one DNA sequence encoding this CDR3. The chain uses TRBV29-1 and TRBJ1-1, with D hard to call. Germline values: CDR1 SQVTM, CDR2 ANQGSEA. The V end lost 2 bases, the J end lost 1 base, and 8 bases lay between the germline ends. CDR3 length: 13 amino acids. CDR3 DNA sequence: TGCAGCGTTGAACGAGGAGGGAACACTGAAGCTTTCTTT. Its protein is CSVERGGNTEAFF.

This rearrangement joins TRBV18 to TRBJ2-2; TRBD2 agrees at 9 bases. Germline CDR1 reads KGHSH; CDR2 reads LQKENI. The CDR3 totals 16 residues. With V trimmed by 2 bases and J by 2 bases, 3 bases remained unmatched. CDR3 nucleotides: TGTGCCAGCTCACCATTAGCGGGGGCCAACACCGGGGAGCTGTTTTTT. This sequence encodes CASSPLAGANTGELFF. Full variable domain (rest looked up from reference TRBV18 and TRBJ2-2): NAGVMQNPRHLVRRRGQEARLRCSPMKGHSHVYWYRQLPEEGLKFMVYLQKENIIDESGMPKERFSAEFPKEGPSILRIQQVVRGDSAAYFCASSPLAGANTGELFFGEGSRLTVL.

The CDR3, as DNA: TGTGCCATCAGTGAGCTAGGACAGGGTGGCCAGCCCCAGCATTTT. Residues: CAISELGQGGQPQHF. The genes are TRBV10-3 and TRBJ1-5, with 8 positions matching TRBD1. Germline lookup yields CDR1 ENHRY and CDR2 SYGVKD. CDR3 length: 15 residues. V lost 2 bases and J lost 7; bases outside the gene matches: 7.

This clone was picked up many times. CDR3 residues: CASRTSPGESYGYTF. The CDR3 region has the DNA TGTGCCAGCAGGACTAGCCCAGGAGAGTCCTATGGCTACACCTTC. The rearrangement joins TRBV5-8 to TRBJ1-2; D uncertain. CDR1 and CDR2 from the germline V gene are SGHTS and YDEGEE. Deletions cut 5 bases from V and 4 bases from J, with 18 bases between. The CDR3 length is 15 residues.

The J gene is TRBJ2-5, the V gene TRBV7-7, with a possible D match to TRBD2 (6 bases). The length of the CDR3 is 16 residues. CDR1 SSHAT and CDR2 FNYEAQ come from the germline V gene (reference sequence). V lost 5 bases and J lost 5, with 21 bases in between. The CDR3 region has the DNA TGTGCCAGCAGCCCCCCCAGGTCGGGGGTCGGGGAGACCCAGTACTTC. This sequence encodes CASSPPRSGVGETQYF.

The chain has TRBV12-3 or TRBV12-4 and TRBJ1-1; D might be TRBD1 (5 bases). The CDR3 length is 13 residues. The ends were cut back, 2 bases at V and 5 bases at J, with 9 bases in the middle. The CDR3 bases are TGTGCCAGCAGTTTAAGGGAGGGGACTGAAGCTTTCTTT. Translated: CASSLREGTEAFF.

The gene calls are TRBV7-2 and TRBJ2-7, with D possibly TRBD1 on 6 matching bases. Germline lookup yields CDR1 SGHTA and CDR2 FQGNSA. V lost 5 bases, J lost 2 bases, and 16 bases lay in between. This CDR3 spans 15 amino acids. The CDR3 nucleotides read TGTGCCAGCAGCGTACAGGGACCTGGCACCTACGAGCAGTACTTC. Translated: CASSVQGPGTYEQYF. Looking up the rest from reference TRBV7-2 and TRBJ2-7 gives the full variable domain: GAGVSQSPSNKVTEKGKDVELRCDPISGHTALYWYRQSLGQGLEFLIYFQGNSAPDKSGLPSDRFSAERTGGSVSTLTIQRTQQEDSAVYLCASSVQGPGTYEQYFGPGTRLTVT.